This TCR beta chain is drawn from a study of shared clonotypes between healthy human individuals. There are 11 residues in the CDR3. The V and J ends lost 4 bases and 9 bases respectively, with 7 bases between them. Germline V gene lookup returns CDR1 MNHNS and CDR2 SASEGT. As defined, naive CD8 cells were CD45RO-negative and positively selected for CCR7, with terminally differentiated effector memory CD45RA+ cells excluded. Profiling relied on immunoSEQ multiplex PCR, and the TCRdb table lists in-frame clones only, not all of them. The sample has about 580,000 clones, about 98% seen once; the top ten hold more than 0.3%.

Sequencing was performed on naive CD8+ T cells sorted from blood. The sequence derives from a man in his thirties or forties in good health. The chain is built from TRBV6-1 and TRBJ2-1; D uncertain. The CDR3 loop reads CASSAHGEQFF. For the CDR3, the DNA is TGTGCCAGCAGTGCACACGGTGAGCAGTTCTTC.